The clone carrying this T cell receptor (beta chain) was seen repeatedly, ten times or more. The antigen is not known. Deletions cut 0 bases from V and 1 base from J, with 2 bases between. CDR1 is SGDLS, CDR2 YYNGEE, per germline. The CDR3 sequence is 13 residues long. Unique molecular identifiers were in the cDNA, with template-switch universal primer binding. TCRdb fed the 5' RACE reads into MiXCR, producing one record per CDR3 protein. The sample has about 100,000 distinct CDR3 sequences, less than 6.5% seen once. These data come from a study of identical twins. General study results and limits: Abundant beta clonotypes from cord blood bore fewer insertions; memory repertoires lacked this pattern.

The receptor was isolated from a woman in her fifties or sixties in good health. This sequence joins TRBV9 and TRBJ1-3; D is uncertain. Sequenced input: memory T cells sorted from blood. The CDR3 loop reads CASSVESGNTIYF. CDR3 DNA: TGTGCCAGCAGCGTAGAGTCTGGAAACACCATATATTTT.